Below, 3 T cell receptor beta chains from the same sample are listed, as sequenced in a study of blood T cell repertoires in COVID-19. Clones were sequenced by immunoSEQ multiplex PCR, and TCRdb holds only the in-frame ones, with some missing. The sample gives over 350,000 clones, around nine tenths of which show up once; 4% to 5.5% is in the top ten. Sequences were obtained from peripheral blood. The receptors shown here come from a woman in her twenties or thirties with acute or convalescent COVID-19.

The chain is built from TRBV5-8 and TRBJ1-5; tentatively, D is TRBD1 (6 bases). The V end was cut by 1 base, the J end by 7 bases, with 12 bases between. Germline V gene data show CDR1 as SGHTS and CDR2 as YDEGEE. The CDR3 runs 14 residues. As DNA, the CDR3 is TGTGCCAGCAGCTTGTTGGGGGCGACGCAGCCCCAGCATTTT. It codes for CASSLLGATQPQHF.

V is TRBV9 and J is TRBJ1-1; 7 bases match TRBD1. CDR1 and CDR2 (germline): SGDLS, YYNGEE. V lost 3 bases to trimming and J lost 1 base; unmatched junction nucleotides: 3. The CDR3 totals 14 residues. CDR3 DNA: TGTGCCAGCAGCGCCCAGGGGGAGAACACTGAAGCTTTCTTT. It is translated as CASSAQGENTEAFF.

CDR3 DNA sequence: TGTGCCAGCAAGAAACCGGGACAGGTTAACGCCTATAATTCACCCCTCCACTTT. It codes for CASKKPGQVNAYNSPLHF. The V gene is TRBV2, the J gene TRBJ1-6, with 8 bases fitting TRBD1. This CDR3 spans 18 amino acids. The ends lost 7 bases at V and 2 bases at J; junction bases unmatched: 13. Germline CDR1 SNHLY, CDR2 FYNNEI.